This T cell receptor (beta chain) was sequenced in a study of cytomegalovirus exposure and HLA in healthy donors. In germline, CDR1 is SGDLS, CDR2 YYNGEE. V lost 4 bases, J lost 2 bases, and 10 bases stayed unmatched. This CDR3 contains 16 residues. The primer mix had 60 Vbeta and 13 Jbeta primers. Libraries were prepared by immunoSEQ multiplex PCR; TCRdb keeps only in-frame clonotypes and omits some of them. The table has 200,000 to 250,000 clones, approximately 88% seen once. The source of this sequence is a boy between 2 and 10 years old in good health and CMV-seronegative. The sequenced sample consisted of PBMCs. This chain uses TRBV9 with TRBJ2-7; 9 bases are a match to TRBD1. Here the CDR3 reads CASSPTPGQGTYEQYF. The CDR3 DNA reads TGTGCCAGCAGCCCTACCCCGGGACAGGGAACCTACGAGCAGTACTTC.